Listed here is a single T cell receptor beta chain. The data stem from a study of blood T cell repertoires in COVID-19. Here immunoSEQ multiplex PCR was the method, and the copy in TCRdb shows in-frame clones only, minus some. Of 66,000 or so clones in the sample, over 75% were seen once. The CDR3 extends over 14 amino acids. The V segment lost 3 bases and the J segment 2 bases; nucleotides outside the gene matches: 5. Germline values: CDR1 GTSNPN, CDR2 SVGIG (reference sequence). Sequencing used peripheral blood. This receptor was obtained from a human donor in a cohort sampled during active COVID-19. The chain couples TRBV30 to TRBJ1-2; TRBD1 matches 8 bases. This CDR3 is CAWSGQGLNYGYTF. In nucleotides, the CDR3 is TGTGCCTGGAGCGGACAGGGTTTAAACTATGGCTACACCTTC.